Each of the 9 T cell receptor beta chains below was sequenced from the same sample in a study of graft-versus-host responses after intestinal transplantation. The antigens these receptors bind are not known. Profiling relied on immunoSEQ multiplex PCR, and the TCRdb table lists in-frame clones only, not all of them. The sample lists about 120,000 clones; over 75% were seen once. Here the sequenced sample was unstimulated CD4+ T cells sorted from spleen or lymph node cells, taken before intestinal transplant. These receptors were obtained from a human donor who received an intestinal transplant.

This chain connects TRBV5-4 to TRBJ2-7; the match to TRBD1 covers 7 bases. Germline lookup yields CDR1 SGHNT and CDR2 YYREEE (reference sequence). This CDR3 comprises 13 residues. J lost 1 base, V lost 3 bases, and 1 base had no gene match. CDR3 region: CASSSGQSYEQYF. CDR3 nucleotide sequence: TGTGCCAGCAGCTCGGGACAGTCCTACGAGCAGTACTTC.

V is TRBV4-2 and J is TRBJ2-1; 7 nucleotides agree with TRBD2. CDR1 is LGHNA and CDR2 is YNFKEQ in the germline V gene. The CDR3 extends over 14 amino acids. Germline trimming cut 4 bases from V and 6 bases from J; bases unmatched to any gene: 6. The CDR3: CASSLFGRLNEQFF. The CDR3 nucleotides read TGTGCCAGCAGCCTCTTCGGGAGGCTCAATGAGCAGTTCTTC.

V is TRBV5-1 and J is TRBJ2-3, with a tentative D call TRBD2 (6 bases). Between the trimmed V and J ends, which lost 4 bases and 0 bases, there was a span of 12 bases. This CDR3 has 15 residues. Per the germline V gene, CDR1 is SGHRS and CDR2 is YFSETQ. The CDR3 here is CASSAEGSSTDTQYF. The CDR3 DNA reads TGCGCCAGCAGCGCGGAGGGGTCTAGCACAGATACGCAGTATTTT.

The chain carries TRBV6-1 and TRBJ2-5, with 8 bases lining up with TRBD2. The trim removed 2 bases at V and 11 bases at J, leaving 7 bases unmatched. The CDR3 has 13 residues. The V gene's germline CDR1 is MNHNS and CDR2 SASEGT. For the CDR3, the DNA is TGTGCCAGCAGTGAAACGACTAGCGTTGAGCAGTACTTC. It translates to CASSETTSVEQYF.

The chain uses TRBV7-9 and TRBJ2-1; the D gene is possibly TRBD1 (5 bases). Germline V gene lookup returns CDR1 SEHNR and CDR2 FQNEAQ (reference sequence). V lost 0 bases, J lost 7 bases, and 10 bases lay in between. The CDR3 has 14 amino acids. The CDR3, as DNA: TGTGCCAGCAGCTTAGCCCAGGGTTTGAATGAGCAGTTCTTC. It codes for CASSLAQGLNEQFF.

The V and J genes are TRBV18 and TRBJ2-7; unclear D gene. V dropped 2 bases and J dropped 3 bases, with 11 bases sitting between them. This CDR3 is built from 14 residues. Germline V lookup: CDR1 KGHSH, CDR2 LQKENI. In nucleotides, the CDR3 is TGTGCCAGCTCACCATCCCGAGAGGACTACGAGCAGTACTTC. Residues: CASSPSREDYEQYF.

CDR3 nucleotide sequence: TGCGCCAGCAGCTTCTTAGCGGGAGTAAGACCAGATACGCAGTATTTT. It encodes CASSFLAGVRPDTQYF. This chain joins TRBV5-1 and TRBJ2-3; 9 bases are shared with TRBD2. The CDR3 has 16 amino acids. Trimming removed 2 bases from V and 4 bases from J; junction bases left unmatched: 8. Germline V CDR1 and CDR2: SGHRS, YFSETQ.

CDR3 DNA sequence: TGTGCCAGCAGCCCGGGACAGGGGTGGGATGAGCAGTTCTTC. Its translation is CASSPGQGWDEQFF. V is TRBV7-9 and J is TRBJ2-1; 10 nucleotides line up with TRBD1. CDR3 size: 14 residues. Losses at the gene ends were 5 bases for V and 8 bases for J; bases not matched to a gene: 6. Looked up from germline, CDR1 is SEHNR and CDR2 is FQNEAQ (reference sequence). Complete variable domain (other parts from reference TRBV7-9 and TRBJ2-1): DTGVSQNPRHKITKRGQNVTFRCDPISEHNRLYWYRQTLGQGPEFLTYFQNEAQLEKSRLLSDRFSAERPKGSFSTLEIQRTEQGDSAMYLCASSPGQGWDEQFFGPGTRLTVL.

This clone was counted a few times. V is TRBV27 and J is TRBJ1-4, with TRBD1 matching 9 bases. The V gene end was trimmed by 5 bases and the J gene end by 6 bases; junction bases not matched to a gene: 7. The CDR3 consists of 15 residues. Per the germline V gene, CDR1 is MNHEY and CDR2 is SMNVEV (reference sequence). The DNA of the CDR3 is TGTGCCAGCAGTGTACTGGGACAGGGCCATGAAAAACTGTTTTTT. Its protein is CASSVLGQGHEKLFF.